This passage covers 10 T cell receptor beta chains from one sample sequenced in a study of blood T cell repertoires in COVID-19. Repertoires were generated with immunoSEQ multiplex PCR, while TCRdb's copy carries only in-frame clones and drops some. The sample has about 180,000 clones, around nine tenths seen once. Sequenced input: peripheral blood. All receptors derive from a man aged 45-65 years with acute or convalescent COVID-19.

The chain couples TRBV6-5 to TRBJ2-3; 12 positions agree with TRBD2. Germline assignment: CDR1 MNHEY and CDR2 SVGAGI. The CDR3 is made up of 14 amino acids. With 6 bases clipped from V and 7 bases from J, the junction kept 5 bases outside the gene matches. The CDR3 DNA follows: TGTGCCAGCAGGACTAGCGGGGGCGGGAATACGCAGTATTTT. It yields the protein CASRTSGGGNTQYF.

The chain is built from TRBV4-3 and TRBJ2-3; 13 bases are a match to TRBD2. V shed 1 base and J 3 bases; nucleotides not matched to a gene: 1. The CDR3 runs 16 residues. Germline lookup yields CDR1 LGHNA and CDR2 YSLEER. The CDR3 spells CASSQGTSGGTDTQYF. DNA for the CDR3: TGCGCCAGCAGCCAAGGGACTAGCGGGGGTACAGATACGCAGTATTTT.

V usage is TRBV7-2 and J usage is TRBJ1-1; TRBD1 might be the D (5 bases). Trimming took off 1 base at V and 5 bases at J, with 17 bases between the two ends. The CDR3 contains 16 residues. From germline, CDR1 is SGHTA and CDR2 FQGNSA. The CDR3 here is CASSLVPTGGSTEAFF. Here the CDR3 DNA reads TGTGCCAGCAGCTTAGTCCCTACAGGCGGCTCGACTGAAGCTTTCTTT.

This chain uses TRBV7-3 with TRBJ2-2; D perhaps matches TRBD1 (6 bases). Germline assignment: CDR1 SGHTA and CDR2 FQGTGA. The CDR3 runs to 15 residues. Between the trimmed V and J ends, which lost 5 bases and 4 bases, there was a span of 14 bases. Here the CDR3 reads CASSVSGAGTGELFF. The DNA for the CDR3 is TGTGCCAGCAGCGTGTCAGGGGCGGGCACCGGGGAGCTGTTTTTT.

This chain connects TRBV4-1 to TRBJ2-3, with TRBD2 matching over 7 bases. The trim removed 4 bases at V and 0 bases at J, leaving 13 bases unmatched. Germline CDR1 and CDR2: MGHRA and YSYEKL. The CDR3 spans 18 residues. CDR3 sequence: CASSLTERGGSSTDTQYF. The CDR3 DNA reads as TGCGCCAGCAGCCTAACCGAGCGAGGCGGGAGCAGCACAGATACGCAGTATTTT.

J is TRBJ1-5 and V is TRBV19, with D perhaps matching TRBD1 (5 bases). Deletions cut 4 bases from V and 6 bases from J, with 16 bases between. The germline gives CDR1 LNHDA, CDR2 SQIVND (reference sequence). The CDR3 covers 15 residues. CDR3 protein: CASSNGGGFSQPQHF. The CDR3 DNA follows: TGTGCCAGTAGTAACGGGGGAGGTTTCAGTCAGCCCCAGCATTTT.

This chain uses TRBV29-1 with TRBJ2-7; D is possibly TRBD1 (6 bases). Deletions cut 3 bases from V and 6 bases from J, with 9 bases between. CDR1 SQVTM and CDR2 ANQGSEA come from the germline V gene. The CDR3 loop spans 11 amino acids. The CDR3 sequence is CSVDLGAEQYF. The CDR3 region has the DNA TGCAGCGTTGATCTGGGGGCCGAGCAGTACTTC.

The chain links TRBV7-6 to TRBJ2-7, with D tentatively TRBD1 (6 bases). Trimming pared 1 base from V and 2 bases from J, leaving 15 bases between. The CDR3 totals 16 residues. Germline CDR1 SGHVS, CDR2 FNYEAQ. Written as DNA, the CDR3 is TGTGCCAGCAGCTTAGTCCCAGGGGATTCAACCTACGAGCAGTACTTC. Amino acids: CASSLVPGDSTYEQYF.

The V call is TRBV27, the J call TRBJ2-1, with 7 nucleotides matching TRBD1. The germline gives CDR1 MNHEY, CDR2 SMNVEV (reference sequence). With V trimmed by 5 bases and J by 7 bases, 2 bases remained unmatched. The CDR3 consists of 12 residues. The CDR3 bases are TGTGCCAGCAGTCCACAGGGGAATGAGCAGTTCTTC. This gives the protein CASSPQGNEQFF.

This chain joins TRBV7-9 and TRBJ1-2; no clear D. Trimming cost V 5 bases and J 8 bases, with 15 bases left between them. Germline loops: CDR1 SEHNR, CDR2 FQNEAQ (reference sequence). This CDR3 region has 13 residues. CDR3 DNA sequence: TGTGCCAGCAGCATGCCGGGAACGAGGGGCTACACCTTC. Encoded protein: CASSMPGTRGYTF.